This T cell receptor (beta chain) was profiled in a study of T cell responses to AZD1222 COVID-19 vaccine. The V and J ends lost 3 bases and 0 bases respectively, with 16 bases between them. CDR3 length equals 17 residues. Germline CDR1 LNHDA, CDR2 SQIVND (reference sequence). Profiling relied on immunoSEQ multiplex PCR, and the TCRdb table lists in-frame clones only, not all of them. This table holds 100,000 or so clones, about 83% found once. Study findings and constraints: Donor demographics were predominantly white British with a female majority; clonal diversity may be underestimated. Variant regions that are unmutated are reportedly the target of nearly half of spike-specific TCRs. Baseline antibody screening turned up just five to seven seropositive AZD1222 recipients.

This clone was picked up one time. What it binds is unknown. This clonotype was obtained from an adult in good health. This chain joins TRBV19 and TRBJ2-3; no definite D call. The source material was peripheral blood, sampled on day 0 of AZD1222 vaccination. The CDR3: CASSIGLRQTSTDTQYF. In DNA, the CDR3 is TGTGCCAGTAGTATCGGATTGAGACAAACGAGCACAGATACGCAGTATTTT. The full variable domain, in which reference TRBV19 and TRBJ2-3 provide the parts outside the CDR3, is DGGITQSPKYLFRKEGQNVTLSCEQNLNHDAMYWYRQDPGQGLRLIYYSQIVNDFQKGDIAEGYSVSREKKESFPLTVTSAQKNPTAFYLCASSIGLRQTSTDTQYFGPGTRLTVL.